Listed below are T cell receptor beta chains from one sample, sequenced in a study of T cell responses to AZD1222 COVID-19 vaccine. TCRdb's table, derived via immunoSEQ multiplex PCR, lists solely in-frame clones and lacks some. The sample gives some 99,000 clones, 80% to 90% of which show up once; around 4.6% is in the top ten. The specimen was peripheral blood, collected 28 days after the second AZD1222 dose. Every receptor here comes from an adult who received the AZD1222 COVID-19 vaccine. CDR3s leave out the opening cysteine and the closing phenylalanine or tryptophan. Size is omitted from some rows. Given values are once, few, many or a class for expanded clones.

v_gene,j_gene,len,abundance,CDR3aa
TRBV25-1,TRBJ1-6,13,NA,ASSEGGSFNSPLH
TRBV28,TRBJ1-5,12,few,ASSLRGVNQPQH
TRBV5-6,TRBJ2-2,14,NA,ASSLRAGGWTGELF
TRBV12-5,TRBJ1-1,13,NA,ASGYGTGGGTEAF
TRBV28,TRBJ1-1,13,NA,ASSLSGVLGTEAF
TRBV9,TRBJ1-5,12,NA,ASSVNPGNQPQH
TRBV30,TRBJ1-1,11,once,AWSVNEGTEAF
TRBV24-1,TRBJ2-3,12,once,ATSAWGSTDTQY
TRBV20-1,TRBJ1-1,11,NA,SASQGGNTEAF
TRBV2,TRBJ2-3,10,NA,ASVGGGDTQY
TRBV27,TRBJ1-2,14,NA,ASSHLLAGGLYGYT
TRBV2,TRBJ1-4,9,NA,ASVGGEKLF
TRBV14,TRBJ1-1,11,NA,ASSPRPGTEAF
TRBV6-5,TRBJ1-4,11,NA,ASIEDSYEKLF
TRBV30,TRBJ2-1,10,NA,AWDPFVNEQF
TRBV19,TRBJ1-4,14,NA,ASSILRTATNEKLF
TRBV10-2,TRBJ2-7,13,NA,ASSVLSGTDYEQY
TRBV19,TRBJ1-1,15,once,ASSKRRDRFLNTEAF
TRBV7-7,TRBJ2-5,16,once,ASSTLRRQGQSQETQY
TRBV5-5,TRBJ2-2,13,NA,ASSLRGQGTGELF
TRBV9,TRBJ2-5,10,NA,ASSARGETQY
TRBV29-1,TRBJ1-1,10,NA,SVEDNSLRAF
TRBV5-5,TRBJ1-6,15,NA,ASSPVPQGVRNSPLH
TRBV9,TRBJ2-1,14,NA,ASSGGTSGFNNEQF
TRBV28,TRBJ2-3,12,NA,ASRTPQDSETQY
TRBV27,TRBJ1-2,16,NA,ASSLRGTGEPPRNGYT
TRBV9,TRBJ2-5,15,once,ASSVSLAGGSQETQY